This is a list of T cell receptor beta chains from one sample in a study of cytomegalovirus exposure and HLA in healthy donors. Data came from immunoSEQ multiplex PCR; TCRdb stores just in-frame clones and leaves some out. Of 180,000 or so clones listed, about nine tenths are singletons. The sequenced material came from PBMCs. The receptors were sampled from a man aged 30 to 39 in good health and CMV-seropositive. CDR3s include the opening cysteine and the closing phenylalanine or tryptophan. The D gene is left open where the match is weak. Only some rows state a clone size, as once, few, many or a class for expanded clones.

abundance: NA; v_gene: TRBV11-1; d_gene: NA; j_gene: TRBJ2-1; CDR3nt: TGTGCCAGCGCACCTCTGGGGGAGCGTGACTACAATGAGCAGTTCTTC; CDR3aa: CASAPLGERDYNEQFF
abundance: NA; v_gene: TRBV21-1; d_gene: NA; j_gene: TRBJ1-2; CDR3nt: TGTGCCAGCAGCAACGGAATCAGGGGTGTCGGCTACACCTTC; CDR3aa: CASSNGIRGVGYTF
abundance: NA; v_gene: TRBV6-5; d_gene: TRBD1; j_gene: TRBJ1-3; CDR3nt: TGTGCCAGTAAGACAGGGGTCGCTGGAAACACCATATATTTT; CDR3aa: CASKTGVAGNTIYF
abundance: NA; v_gene: TRBV15; d_gene: TRBD1; j_gene: TRBJ2-3; CDR3nt: TGTGCCACCAGCAGAGGAAACAGGGGAAGCACAGATACGCAGTATTTT; CDR3aa: CATSRGNRGSTDTQYF
abundance: NA; v_gene: TRBV28; d_gene: NA; j_gene: TRBJ2-5; CDR3nt: TGTGCCAGCAGTCCAAACGGACAGCCGGAGGTGGAGACCCAGTACTTC; CDR3aa: CASSPNGQPEVETQYF
abundance: NA; v_gene: TRBV29-1; d_gene: NA; j_gene: TRBJ1-1; CDR3nt: TGCAGCGTTGTTCCAAACACTGAAGCTTTCTTT; CDR3aa: CSVVPNTEAFF
abundance: NA; v_gene: TRBV27; d_gene: NA; j_gene: TRBJ1-3; CDR3nt: TGTGCCAGCAGTTTATCCCCCCCCGGTATCTCTGGAAACACCATATATTTT; CDR3aa: CASSLSPPGISGNTIYF
abundance: NA; v_gene: TRBV20-1; d_gene: NA; j_gene: TRBJ2-5; CDR3nt: TGCAGTGCTGCGGGTAGAGAGACCCAGTACTTC; CDR3aa: CSAAGRETQYF
abundance: NA; v_gene: TRBV30; d_gene: NA; j_gene: TRBJ1-1; CDR3nt: TGTGCCTGGAGCCAAGGGGGCACTGAAGCTTTCTTT; CDR3aa: CAWSQGGTEAFF
abundance: NA; v_gene: TRBV11-2; d_gene: NA; j_gene: TRBJ2-7; CDR3nt: TGTGCCAGCAGCTTCGGCAGATTAGACCGTCTCCCCTACGAGCAGTACTTC; CDR3aa: CASSFGRLDRLPYEQYF
abundance: NA; v_gene: TRBV28; d_gene: TRBD2; j_gene: TRBJ2-5; CDR3nt: TGTGCCAGCAGATCTTCTAGCGGGACGGTCCCGACCCAGTACTTC; CDR3aa: CASRSSSGTVPTQYF
abundance: NA; v_gene: TRBV7-2; d_gene: TRBD1; j_gene: TRBJ2-7; CDR3nt: TGTGCCAGCAGCCCAACGACAGGGGCCTACGAGCAGTACTTC; CDR3aa: CASSPTTGAYEQYF
abundance: NA; v_gene: TRBV19; d_gene: NA; j_gene: TRBJ2-3; CDR3nt: TGTGCCAGTAGTCCAGGGGCAGCTATCGATACGCAGTATTTT; CDR3aa: CASSPGAAIDTQYF
abundance: NA; v_gene: TRBV5-1; d_gene: TRBD2; j_gene: TRBJ2-3; CDR3nt: TGCGCCAGCAGCATAAGACTAGCGGGAGGCACAGATACGCAGTATTTT; CDR3aa: CASSIRLAGGTDTQYF
abundance: NA; v_gene: TRBV30; d_gene: NA; j_gene: TRBJ2-7; CDR3nt: TGTGCCTGTCGACGGGGGAACTACTACGAGCAGTACTTC; CDR3aa: CACRRGNYYEQYF
abundance: NA; v_gene: TRBV25-1; d_gene: TRBD2; j_gene: TRBJ2-3; CDR3nt: TGTGCCAGCAGTGAGCTAGCGGGGGGCACAGATACGCAGTATTTT; CDR3aa: CASSELAGGTDTQYF
abundance: NA; v_gene: TRBV6-1; d_gene: TRBD1; j_gene: TRBJ1-5; CDR3nt: TGTGCCAGCAGTGGACGGGACAGGGGATGGGATTATAGCAATCAGCCCCAGCATTTT; CDR3aa: CASSGRDRGWDYSNQPQHF
abundance: NA; v_gene: TRBV5-6; d_gene: NA; j_gene: TRBJ2-7; CDR3nt: TGTGCCAGCAGCTTGCCCACCTCCGAGCAGTACTTC; CDR3aa: CASSLPTSEQYF
abundance: once; v_gene: TRBV6-5; d_gene: NA; j_gene: TRBJ1-2; CDR3nt: TGTGCCAGCAGTCGGAGTGGCGAATATGGCTACACCTTC; CDR3aa: CASSRSGEYGYTF
abundance: once; v_gene: TRBV10-2; d_gene: TRBD1; j_gene: TRBJ2-5; CDR3nt: TGCGCCAGCGAGGGACAGACCTCCCAAGAGACCCAGTACTTC; CDR3aa: CASEGQTSQETQYF
abundance: NA; v_gene: TRBV29-1; d_gene: NA; j_gene: TRBJ2-1; CDR3nt: TGCAGCGTTGCAGGACATTGGAGCTCCTACAATGAGCAGTTCTTC; CDR3aa: CSVAGHWSSYNEQFF
abundance: NA; v_gene: TRBV9; d_gene: NA; j_gene: TRBJ2-5; CDR3nt: TGTGCCAGCAGCGTAGGGACTCAGGAGACCCAGTACTTC; CDR3aa: CASSVGTQETQYF
abundance: NA; v_gene: TRBV2; d_gene: NA; j_gene: TRBJ2-3; CDR3nt: TGTGCCAGCAGTGAAGAAGGACAAGTCCAGGGAGATACGCAGTATTTT; CDR3aa: CASSEEGQVQGDTQYF
abundance: NA; v_gene: TRBV7-2; d_gene: NA; j_gene: TRBJ2-7; CDR3nt: TGTGCCAGCAGTACAGGAGGGGTGGTCTACGAGCAGTACTTC; CDR3aa: CASSTGGVVYEQYF
abundance: NA; v_gene: TRBV6-6; d_gene: NA; j_gene: TRBJ2-7; CDR3nt: TGTGCCAGCAGTTACGATCGGCAGACTGAGCAGTACTTC; CDR3aa: CASSYDRQTEQYF
abundance: NA; v_gene: TRBV7-3; d_gene: NA; j_gene: TRBJ2-3; CDR3nt: TGTGCCAGCAGCTTAAGCGGGACTAGCACAGATACGCAGTATTTT; CDR3aa: CASSLSGTSTDTQYF
abundance: NA; v_gene: TRBV2; d_gene: NA; j_gene: TRBJ1-1; CDR3nt: TGTGCCAGCAGCTTCGACCGAGATGCTGAAGCTTTCTTT; CDR3aa: CASSFDRDAEAFF
abundance: NA; v_gene: TRBV27; d_gene: NA; j_gene: TRBJ2-1; CDR3nt: TGTGCCAGCAGTTTATTAGGAGGAGGGCAGTTCTTC; CDR3aa: CASSLLGGGQFF
abundance: NA; v_gene: TRBV18; d_gene: NA; j_gene: TRBJ2-5; CDR3nt: TGTGCCAGCTCACCAATGAGCAGGGACAAAGAGACCCAGTACTTC; CDR3aa: CASSPMSRDKETQYF
abundance: NA; v_gene: TRBV5-4; d_gene: NA; j_gene: TRBJ1-3; CDR3nt: TGTGCCAGCAGCATCGGGACTGCCGTCTCTGGAAACACCATATATTTT; CDR3aa: CASSIGTAVSGNTIYF
abundance: NA; v_gene: TRBV7-9; d_gene: TRBD2; j_gene: TRBJ2-1; CDR3nt: TGTGCCAGCAGTCTAGCGGGGGGGCGCCACAATGAGCAGTTCTTC; CDR3aa: CASSLAGGRHNEQFF
abundance: NA; v_gene: TRBV11-2; d_gene: TRBD1; j_gene: TRBJ2-7; CDR3nt: TGTGCCAGCAGCCAGACCCGGACAGGGCTGGGCGCCTACGAGCAGTACTTC; CDR3aa: CASSQTRTGLGAYEQYF
abundance: few; v_gene: TRBV2; d_gene: NA; j_gene: TRBJ1-1; CDR3nt: TGTGCCAGCAGTGATATAGGGCTGAACACTGAAGCTTTCTTT; CDR3aa: CASSDIGLNTEAFF
abundance: NA; v_gene: TRBV7-8; d_gene: TRBD1; j_gene: TRBJ1-5; CDR3nt: TGTGCCAGCAGCTCTACAGGGGCAAATCAGCCCCAGCATTTT; CDR3aa: CASSSTGANQPQHF
abundance: NA; v_gene: TRBV7-9; d_gene: NA; j_gene: TRBJ1-1; CDR3nt: TGTGCCAGCAGCTTAACGGGTTTTGCGACGGAAGCTTTCTTT; CDR3aa: CASSLTGFATEAFF
abundance: NA; v_gene: TRBV7-2; d_gene: TRBD1; j_gene: TRBJ2-1; CDR3nt: TGTGCCAGCAGCTCTGGACAGGGGGCACTAATCCATGAGCAGTTCTTC; CDR3aa: CASSSGQGALIHEQFF
abundance: once; v_gene: TRBV18; d_gene: NA; j_gene: TRBJ2-2; CDR3nt: TGTGCCAGCTCACCGAATGAAGGAATTTCCTCCGGGAGCACCGGGGAGCTGTTTTTT; CDR3aa: CASSPNEGISSGSTGELFF
abundance: NA; v_gene: TRBV25-1; d_gene: NA; j_gene: TRBJ1-3; CDR3nt: TGTGCCAGCTCTTGGGGACGCCAAGGGGGAAACACCATATATTTT; CDR3aa: CASSWGRQGGNTIYF
abundance: NA; v_gene: TRBV7-9; d_gene: NA; j_gene: TRBJ1-3; CDR3nt: TGTGCCAGCAGCTTAGAGGCGCGACGGGCTGGAAACACCATATATTTT; CDR3aa: CASSLEARRAGNTIYF
abundance: NA; v_gene: TRBV28; d_gene: NA; j_gene: TRBJ2-7; CDR3nt: TGTGCCATCAGTTGGACAACGCTGGGGGACGAGCAGTACTTC; CDR3aa: CAISWTTLGDEQYF
abundance: NA; v_gene: TRBV18; d_gene: NA; j_gene: TRBJ2-7; CDR3nt: TGTGCCAGCTCAGACGGGGCCGGGCAGTACTTC; CDR3aa: CASSDGAGQYF
abundance: NA; v_gene: TRBV9; d_gene: TRBD1; j_gene: TRBJ1-5; CDR3nt: TGTGCCAGCAGCCCATCCGGGACAGGCAATCAGCCCCAGCATTTT; CDR3aa: CASSPSGTGNQPQHF
abundance: NA; v_gene: TRBV10-3; d_gene: NA; j_gene: TRBJ1-1; CDR3nt: TGTGCCATCAGTCGGTTGGAGGGTATCGACACTGAAGCTTTCTTT; CDR3aa: CAISRLEGIDTEAFF
abundance: NA; v_gene: TRBV7-2; d_gene: TRBD1; j_gene: TRBJ1-2; CDR3nt: TGTGCCAGCAGCCCCGGGGACAGGGCTAACTATGGCTACACCTTC; CDR3aa: CASSPGDRANYGYTF